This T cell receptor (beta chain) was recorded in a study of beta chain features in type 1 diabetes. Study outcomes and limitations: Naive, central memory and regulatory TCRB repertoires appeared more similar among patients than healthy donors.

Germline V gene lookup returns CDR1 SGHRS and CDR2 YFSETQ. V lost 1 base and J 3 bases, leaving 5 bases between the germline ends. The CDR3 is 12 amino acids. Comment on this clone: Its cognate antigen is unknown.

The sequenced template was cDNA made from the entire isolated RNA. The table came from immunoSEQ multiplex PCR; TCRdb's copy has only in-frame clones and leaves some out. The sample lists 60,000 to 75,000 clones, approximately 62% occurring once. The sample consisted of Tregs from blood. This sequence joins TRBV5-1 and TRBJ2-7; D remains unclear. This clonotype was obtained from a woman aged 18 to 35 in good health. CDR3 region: CASSLNSYEQYF. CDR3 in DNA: TGCGCCAGCAGCTTGAACAGCTACGAGCAGTACTTC.